Sequencing of this T cell receptor (beta chain) was carried out in a study of post-analysis software for immune sequencing data. As for the study in general: Recorded disease courses covered relapsing-remitting, secondary progressive and progressive-relapsing multiple sclerosis. Some patients had no subtype annotation.

TCR beta libraries were prepared from cDNA with unique molecular identifiers. Hundreds of thousands of cDNA molecules came from about 1 to 10 million T cells. TCRdb independently ran MiXCR on the PCR reads; one entry per CDR3 protein. The sample shows 650,000 to 900,000 distinct CDR3 sequences, approximately 44% of them seen only once. CDR1 and CDR2 (germline): SQVTM, ANQGSEA. This CDR3 contains 13 residues. General study results and limits: A significant reduction in normalized Chao1 diversity was observed in multiple sclerosis patients versus controls. Elevated frequency relative to controls characterized roughly 5 TRBV segments in patients, TRBV5-6, TRBV5-1 and TRBV20-1 among them. With F measure, samples from one preparation batch clustered together strongly.

Worth noting for this clonotype: Its antigen is as yet unknown. A read error may be the cause here, since a much bigger clone is one base away.

This receptor was obtained from a girl aged 10 to 17 with multiple sclerosis. The chain joins TRBV29-1 to TRBJ2-5, with 9 bases lining up with TRBD1. TRBJ2-7 explains the end of the DNA better; the J call may be wrong. The sample consisted of blood. CDR3 amino acids: CSVPRRQGGEQYF. In nucleotides, the CDR3 is TGCAGCGTTCCCCGCCGACAGGGGGGCGAGCAGTACTTC.